One sample yielded the 32 T cell receptor beta chains listed below, sequenced in a study of blood T cell repertoires in COVID-19. Some clones are missing from TCRdb's copy, which holds only in-frame ones; the method was immunoSEQ multiplex PCR. The table lists 350,000 or so clones, 85% to 90% of them singletons. The sample was PBMCs or T cells enriched from blood (not recorded which). The receptors originated from a woman in her thirties who had been exposed to COVID-19.

The chain has TRBV24-1 and TRBJ1-2, with 8 bases matching TRBD1. Per germline, CDR1 KGHDR and CDR2 SFDVKD. The V segment lost 4 bases and the J segment 4 bases; nucleotides outside the gene matches: 4. The CDR3 spans 14 residues. This CDR3 is CATSDVTGGYGYTF. Written as DNA, the CDR3 is TGTGCCACCAGTGACGTTACAGGGGGCTATGGCTACACCTTC.

The genes are TRBV15 and TRBJ2-7; TRBD1 might be the D (6 bases). The CDR3 length is 17 residues. V lost 1 base to trimming and J lost 2 bases, with 18 bases between them. Germline CDR1 and CDR2: LNHNV and YYDKDF (reference sequence). CDR3 protein: CATSRGPTGTSTYEQYF. CDR3 sequence (DNA): TGTGCCACCAGCAGAGGCCCGACCGGGACATCTACCTACGAGCAGTACTTC.

J is TRBJ1-5 and V is TRBV2; possibly TRBD1 for D (5 bases). This CDR3 is built from 14 residues. The V and J ends lost 4 bases and 7 bases respectively, with 14 bases between them. CDR1 is SNHLY, CDR2 FYNNEI, per germline. This chain's CDR3 is CASSAQGGEQPQHF. In DNA form, the CDR3 reads TGTGCCAGCAGTGCCCAGGGTGGTGAGCAGCCCCAGCATTTT.

This chain links TRBV28 with TRBJ1-4; 7 bases are shared with TRBD1. The germline V gene has CDR1 MDHEN and CDR2 SYDVKM. The CDR3 runs to 18 residues. Trimming at V came to 6 bases and at J to 0 bases, leaving 13 bases not matched to a gene. The CDR3 region has the DNA TGTGCCAGCAGCCCACGCAGGGACAGACTCGCAACTAATGAAAAACTGTTTTTT. Protein: CASSPRRDRLATNEKLFF.

This chain uses TRBV5-1 with TRBJ1-1; 10 nucleotides line up with TRBD1. Germline V gene sequence: CDR1 SGHRS, CDR2 YFSETQ. This CDR3 contains 13 residues. The junction had 9 bases not matched to a gene; V was cut back by 5 bases and J by 11 bases. This CDR3 is CASSRDRGQRAFF. The CDR3 nucleotides are TGCGCCAGCAGTCGCGACAGGGGGCAACGGGCTTTCTTT.

The chain employs TRBV3-1 (or the pseudogene TRBV3-2) and TRBJ1-5, with a tentative D call TRBD1 (6 bases). V dropped 0 bases and J dropped 4 bases, with 10 bases sitting between them. Germline V gene sequence: CDR1 LGHDT, CDR2 YNNKEL (reference sequence). The CDR3 totals 15 residues. In DNA, the CDR3 is TGTGCCAGCAGCCAAGATGGGCAGGGGAATCAGCCCCAGCATTTT. Translated: CASSQDGQGNQPQHF.

The chain couples TRBV9 to TRBJ1-2; possible D gene TRBD1, 5 bases. Between the trimmed V and J ends, which lost 0 bases and 7 bases, there was a span of 13 bases. The CDR3 contains 14 residues. Germline CDR1 reads SGDLS; CDR2 reads YYNGEE. DNA for the CDR3: TGTGCCAGCAGCGTAGTCGGGGGAGCGGGTGGCTACACCTTC. Translating it yields CASSVVGGAGGYTF. The variable domain in full, with the rest retrieved from reference TRBV9 and TRBJ1-2, is DSGVTQTPKHLITATGQRVTLRCSPRSGDLSVYWYQQSLDQGLQFLIQYYNGEERAKGNILERFSAQQFPDLHSELNLSSLELGDSALYFCASSVVGGAGGYTFGSGTRLTVV.

The rearrangement joins TRBV6-5 to TRBJ1-2; 8 bases match TRBD1. The CDR3 has 13 residues. V gave up 5 bases and J gave up 8 bases; unmatched junction bases: 7. CDR1 and CDR2 from the germline V gene are MNHEY and SVGAGI. CDR3 in amino acids: CASSPGQGWGYTF. The CDR3 region has the DNA TGTGCCAGCAGTCCCGGACAGGGATGGGGCTACACCTTC.

This chain uses TRBV27 with TRBJ2-7; TRBD2 matches 7 bases. The CDR3 is made up of 14 amino acids. Germline V gives CDR1 MNHEY, CDR2 SMNVEV (reference sequence). Trimming removed 5 bases from V and 4 bases from J; junction bases left unmatched: 8. The DNA for the CDR3 is TGTGCCAGCAGTCTGGGCCCCGGGAGGTACGAGCAGTACTTC. Translation: CASSLGPGRYEQYF.

Only one count was recorded for this clone. This sequence joins TRBV5-8 and TRBJ2-1; D is unclear. CDR3 length equals 15 residues. Trimming cost V 0 bases and J 6 bases, with 13 bases left between them. Per the germline V gene, CDR1 is SGHTS and CDR2 is YDEGEE. The CDR3 protein is CASSLGWSVVNEQFF. The CDR3 DNA is TGTGCCAGCAGCTTGGGGTGGTCAGTTGTCAATGAGCAGTTCTTC.

The J gene is TRBJ2-2, the V gene TRBV13, with D unresolved. CDR1 is PRHDT and CDR2 is FYEKMQ in the germline V gene (reference sequence). V was pared by 2 bases and J by 3 bases, with 4 bases between. CDR3 size: 13 residues. CDR3 protein: CASSLIYTGELFF. The CDR3 nucleotides read TGTGCCAGCAGCTTAATCTACACCGGGGAGCTGTTTTTT.

The chain is built from TRBV28 and TRBJ1-5; 8 bases match TRBD1. The CDR3 is made up of 16 amino acids. Germline CDR1 is MDHEN and CDR2 is SYDVKM. V lost 4 bases, J lost 2 bases, and 7 bases stayed unmatched. CDR3 amino acids: CASSSHPGQGNQPQHF. CDR3 nucleotides: TGTGCCAGCAGTTCGCATCCGGGACAGGGCAATCAGCCCCAGCATTTT.

This clone was detected only once. This chain joins TRBV19 and TRBJ2-5; 7 nucleotides align to TRBD2. The V gene's germline CDR1 is LNHDA and CDR2 SQIVND (reference sequence). After removal of 3 bases from V and 5 bases from J, the junction contained 9 bases not matched to a gene. The CDR3 runs to 15 residues. The CDR3 DNA reads as TGTGCCAGTAGTATGGGGGAGGGTGATAGGGAGACCCAGTACTTC. Translated, it gives CASSMGEGDRETQYF.

V gene TRBV15 combines with J gene TRBJ2-7; 10 bases are a match to TRBD2. This CDR3 region has 15 residues. V dropped 3 bases and J dropped 5; count of bases not matched to a gene: 7. The germline V gene encodes CDR1 LNHNV and CDR2 YYDKDF (reference sequence). The CDR3 DNA sequence: TGTGCCACCAGCAGCCGGCTAGCGGGAGAAGACGAGCAGTACTTC. It specifies CATSSRLAGEDEQYF.

The rearrangement links TRBV28 to TRBJ2-7; 11 bases map to TRBD1. The J segment lost 2 bases and the V segment lost 2 bases, leaving 8 bases of the junction unmatched. From germline, CDR1 is MDHEN and CDR2 SYDVKM. The CDR3 extends over 17 amino acids. The chain's CDR3 is CASSLTPGQGATYEQYF. DNA of the CDR3: TGTGCCAGCAGTTTAACCCCCGGACAGGGGGCCACCTACGAGCAGTACTTC.

This clone was picked up a small number of times. This chain connects TRBV5-1 to TRBJ1-2, with 8 nucleotides matching TRBD1. Germline V gene data show CDR1 as SGHRS and CDR2 as YFSETQ. Unmatched junction bases numbered 5, after V lost 1 base and J lost 0 bases. CDR3 length equals 16 residues. CDR3 protein: CASSLQGAYTNYGYTF. CDR3 nucleotides: TGCGCCAGCAGCTTGCAGGGGGCCTACACTAACTATGGCTACACCTTC.

The chain uses TRBV28 and TRBJ2-7, with TRBD2 matching 8 bases. CDR1 MDHEN and CDR2 SYDVKM come from the germline V gene. This CDR3 contains 14 residues. J was trimmed by 2 bases and V by 10 bases; bases with no gene match: 10. CDR3 amino acids: CATREREPPYEQYF. The CDR3 region has the DNA TGTGCCACCAGAGAGCGGGAGCCCCCCTACGAGCAGTACTTC.

The chain uses TRBV6-4 and TRBJ2-2; the match to TRBD2 covers 12 bases. The junction had 4 bases not matched to a gene; V was cut back by 4 bases and J by 7 bases. CDR1 and CDR2 (germline): MRHNA, SNTAGT. The CDR3 runs to 15 residues. The CDR3 here is CASSGLAGVGGELFF. In nucleotides, the CDR3 is TGTGCCAGCAGTGGACTAGCGGGAGTTGGCGGGGAGCTGTTTTTT.

V gene TRBV24-1 combines with J gene TRBJ2-5; 8 bases agree with TRBD2. This CDR3 is built from 17 residues. Germline V gene data show CDR1 as KGHDR and CDR2 as SFDVKD. V shed 2 bases and J 4 bases; nucleotides not matched to a gene: 11. The CDR3 DNA is TGTGCCACCAGTGATTATGTCGGGAGGGCCTTGGGAGAGACCCAGTACTTC. This gives the protein CATSDYVGRALGETQYF.

V usage is TRBV30 and J usage is TRBJ2-7, with 7 bases aligning to TRBD1. The length of the CDR3 is 12 residues. V was clipped by 0 bases and J by 7 bases; unmatched bases: 3. Germline CDR1 is GTSNPN and CDR2 is SVGIG (reference sequence). CDR3 loop: CAWSVQGLEQYF. As DNA, the CDR3 is TGTGCCTGGAGTGTACAGGGGTTAGAGCAGTACTTC.

The chain has TRBV7-9 and TRBJ2-1, with D uncertain. The germline V gene encodes CDR1 SEHNR and CDR2 FQNEAQ (reference sequence). V was clipped by 1 base and J by 1 base, with 5 bases between them. There are 14 residues in the CDR3. The CDR3 loop reads CASSLGYSYNEQFF. Here the CDR3 DNA reads TGTGCCAGCAGCTTAGGCTATTCCTACAATGAGCAGTTCTTC.

The chain is built from TRBV5-1 and TRBJ2-7; 11 bases agree with TRBD2. Trimming cost V 4 bases and J 6 bases; bases outside gene matches: 9. The CDR3 length is 15 residues. Germline V gene data show CDR1 as SGHRS and CDR2 as YFSETQ. CDR3 loop: CASSHVLAGVVEQYF. The CDR3 DNA sequence: TGCGCCAGCAGCCACGTACTAGCGGGAGTCGTCGAGCAGTACTTC. The full variable domain, completed using reference TRBV5-1 and TRBJ2-7, is KAGVTQTPRYLIKTRGQQVTLSCSPISGHRSVSWYQQTPGQGLQFLFEYFSETQRNKGNFPGRFSGRQFSNSRSEMNVSTLELGDSALYLCASSHVLAGVVEQYFGPGTRLTVT.

The chain recombines TRBV4-1 with TRBJ2-7, with 10 bases aligning to TRBD1. The germline V gene encodes CDR1 MGHRA and CDR2 YSYEKL. The CDR3 runs to 17 residues. With 0 bases clipped from V and 1 base from J, the junction kept 6 bases outside the gene matches. The CDR3 reads CASSQEEGTGVSYEQYF. The CDR3 DNA reads as TGCGCCAGCAGCCAAGAGGAAGGGACAGGGGTATCCTACGAGCAGTACTTC.

The rearrangement uses TRBV29-1 and TRBJ2-1; 8 bases are a match to TRBD2. Germline V gene data show CDR1 as SQVTM and CDR2 as ANQGSEA. V gave up 4 bases and J gave up 3 bases; unmatched junction bases: 8. This CDR3 is 15 amino acids long. CDR3 nucleotide sequence: TGCAGCGTTGGAGATCGGGAGGGCTACTACAATGAGCAGTTCTTC. Translation: CSVGDREGYYNEQFF.

The CDR3 here is CASSQGDRGKNTEAFF. The CDR3 DNA is TGTGCCAGCAGCCAGGGGGACAGGGGGAAAAACACTGAAGCTTTCTTT. This sequence joins TRBV7-9 and TRBJ1-1; the match to TRBD1 covers 11 bases. The junction had 7 bases not matched to a gene; V was cut back by 5 bases and J by 2 bases. This CDR3 has 16 amino acids. CDR1 and CDR2 from the germline V gene are SEHNR and FQNEAQ (reference sequence).

The chain carries TRBV5-1 and TRBJ1-2, with 10 bases fitting TRBD1. The CDR3 contains 15 residues. In germline, CDR1 is SGHRS, CDR2 YFSETQ. The J segment lost 7 bases and the V segment lost 2 bases, leaving 8 bases of the junction unmatched. For the CDR3, the DNA is TGCGCCAGCAGCTTTAGACAGGGGGCGGGTTCTGGCTACACCTTC. This translates into CASSFRQGAGSGYTF.

The chain links TRBV7-9 to TRBJ2-7; 8 bases align to TRBD2. Germline CDR1 is SEHNR and CDR2 is FQNEAQ (reference sequence). This CDR3 has 13 residues. Trimming took 6 bases from V and 4 from J; bases not matched to a gene: 5. In DNA, the CDR3 is TGTGCCAGCAGTTCTATAGCGGGATACGAGCAGTACTTC. The encoded protein is CASSSIAGYEQYF.

V usage is TRBV2 and J usage is TRBJ2-5, with TRBD2 as a possible D gene (6 bases). Looked up from germline, CDR1 is SNHLY and CDR2 is FYNNEI. CDR3 size: 13 residues. V lost 10 bases and J lost 5, with 17 bases in between. The CDR3 bases are TGTGCCACGTCGCGGGGTCAGTTCGAGACCCAGTACTTC. Amino acid sequence: CATSRGQFETQYF.

V and J are TRBV27 and TRBJ2-3; TRBD1 matches 8 bases. With V trimmed by 3 bases and J by 4 bases, 9 bases remained unmatched. CDR1 is MNHEY and CDR2 is SMNVEV in the germline V gene (reference sequence). The CDR3 has 16 residues. CDR3 sequence reads: CASSLTDRVGADTQYF. CDR3 coding DNA: TGTGCCAGCAGTTTGACGGACAGGGTGGGTGCAGATACGCAGTATTTT.

The chain links TRBV28 to TRBJ2-7, with 7 bases matching TRBD1. The length of the CDR3 is 17 residues. CDR1 MDHEN and CDR2 SYDVKM come from the germline V gene. V lost 4 bases and J lost 2; bases outside the gene matches: 14. The CDR3 bases are TGTGCCAGCAGTTCAGGCCCCGGACAGGCGATCACCTACGAGCAGTACTTC. This encodes CASSSGPGQAITYEQYF.

CDR3 sequence (DNA): TGCGCCAGCAGCCCCGGGACAGGGGGCCTTGAGCAGTTCTTC. Translation: CASSPGTGGLEQFF. The chain recombines TRBV5-1 with TRBJ2-1; 12 bases are a match to TRBD1. Per germline, CDR1 SGHRS and CDR2 YFSETQ. The ends lost 4 bases at V and 9 bases at J; junction bases unmatched: 5. The CDR3 totals 14 residues.

J is TRBJ2-5 and V is TRBV30, with a possible D match to TRBD2 (5 bases). Trimming removed 2 bases from V and 5 bases from J, with 18 bases in between. In germline, CDR1 is GTSNPN, CDR2 SVGIG (reference sequence). The CDR3 spans 15 residues. For the CDR3, the DNA is TGTGCCTGGAGTCAAACACTAGGACGTCAGGAGACCCAGTACTTC. It encodes CAWSQTLGRQETQYF.